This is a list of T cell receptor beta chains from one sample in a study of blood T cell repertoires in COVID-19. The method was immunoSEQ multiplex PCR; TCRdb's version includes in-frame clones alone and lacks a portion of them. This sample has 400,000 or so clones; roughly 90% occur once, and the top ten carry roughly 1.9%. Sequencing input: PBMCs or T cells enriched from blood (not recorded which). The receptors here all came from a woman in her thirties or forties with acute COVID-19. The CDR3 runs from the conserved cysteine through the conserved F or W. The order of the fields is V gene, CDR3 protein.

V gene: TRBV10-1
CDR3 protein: CASTADGEFPLGYTF

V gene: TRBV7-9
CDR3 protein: CASSSSVRDNTDTQYF

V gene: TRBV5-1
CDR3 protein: CASSLTGEETQYF

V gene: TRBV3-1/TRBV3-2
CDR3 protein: CASIPGGGAEAFF

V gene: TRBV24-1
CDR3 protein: CATSDSRNRDTQYF

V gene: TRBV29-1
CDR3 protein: CSATTGGNTEAFF

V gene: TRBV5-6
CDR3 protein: CATSQVAGEQYF

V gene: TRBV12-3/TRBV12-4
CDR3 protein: CASSSPSNEQFF

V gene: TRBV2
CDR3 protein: CASRVGAQPGELFF

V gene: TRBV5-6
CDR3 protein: CASSFPGTGLPDTQYF

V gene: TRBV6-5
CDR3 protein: CASSYSLGDSPLHF

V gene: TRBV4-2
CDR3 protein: CASSQDMYEQYF

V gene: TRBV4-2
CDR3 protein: CASSQTGGGYEQYF

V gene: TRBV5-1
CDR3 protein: CASSGLTGETDYEQYF

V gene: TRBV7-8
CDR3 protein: CASSWRTGYNEQFF

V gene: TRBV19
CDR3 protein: CASSIAESGTGANIQYF

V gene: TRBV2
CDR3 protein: CASNDRDTDTQYF

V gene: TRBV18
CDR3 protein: CASSPSQNTEAFF

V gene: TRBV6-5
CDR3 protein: CASSRDRDQPQHF

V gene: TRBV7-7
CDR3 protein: CASSQALGETQYF

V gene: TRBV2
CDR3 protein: CASSEEGSTEAFF

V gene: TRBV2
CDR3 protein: CASRDRVNSYEQYF

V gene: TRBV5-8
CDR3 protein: CASSWADRADTEAFF

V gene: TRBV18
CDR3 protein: CASSPSWTGGLYEQYF

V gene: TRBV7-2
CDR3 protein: CASSPDRGQGIEAFF

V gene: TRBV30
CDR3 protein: CAWSRLLAGTGELFF

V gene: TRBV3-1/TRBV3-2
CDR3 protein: CASSAKPGQTNYGYTF